This TCR beta chain was captured in a study of Tregs in tolerant kidney transplant recipients. Study summary: Recipients received nonmyeloablative bone marrow transplants from related graft donors, with transient mixed chimerism.

Note on this clone: Its antigen is undetermined.

Notes on the study in general: In tolerant patients, donor-specific Tregs outgrew total Tregs, suggesting antigen-driven expansion. No direct test of biological reproducibility was done here.

The V gene lost 7 bases and the J gene lost 6 bases, with 21 bases spanning the gap. This CDR3 is built from 15 residues. CDR1 is LGHNT, CDR2 FRNRAP, per germline. CD4+CD25+CD127- Tregs, CD4+CD25- non-Tregs, CD4 and CD8 cells were sorted. Clones were sequenced by immunoSEQ multiplex PCR, and TCRdb holds only the in-frame ones, with some missing. The sample lists roughly 80,000 clones, under 98% occurring once. The clonotype originates from a human donor who received a combined kidney and bone marrow transplant. The chain has TRBV12-5 and TRBJ1-1; TRBD1 is a possible D gene (5 bases). The sample consisted of CD4+ T cells from blood, taken before the transplant. The DNA of the CDR3 is TGTGCTAGTGCCGCACCTAGTGTCACAGGCTCTGAAGCTTTCTTT. Its protein is CASAAPSVTGSEAFF.